These 16 T cell receptor beta chains were sequenced from one sample in a study of long-term antiretroviral therapy in people with HIV. The run of the v3.0 immunoSEQ assay was at survey level. Produced via immunoSEQ multiplex PCR; TCRdb's table is partial and in-frame only. The table records 20,000 to 25,000 clones, over 80% of them present only once. The sequencing here drew on unsorted PBMCs, taken roughly 4 years after starting antiretroviral therapy. These receptors originate from a man aged 18 to 29 with HIV.

The V and J genes are TRBV7-6 and TRBJ2-3, with 7 bases lining up with TRBD2. Germline-derived CDR1 and CDR2 are SGHVS and FNYEAQ. CDR3 length equals 15 residues. V lost 2 bases to trimming and J lost 2 bases; unmatched junction nucleotides: 4. The CDR3 coding sequence is TGTGCCAGCAGCTTATTCCTAGCGGCCACAGATACGCAGTATTTT. Residues: CASSLFLAATDTQYF.

V usage is TRBV7-3 and J usage is TRBJ1-5, with D unresolved. Trimming removed 1 base from V and 1 base from J, with 11 bases in between. Germline V gene sequence: CDR1 SGHTA, CDR2 FQGTGA. The CDR3 is 16 residues long. The CDR3 is CASSLITTPSNQPQHF. For the CDR3, the DNA is TGTGCCAGCAGCTTAATTACGACTCCCAGCAATCAGCCCCAGCATTTT.

The rearrangement links TRBV7-8 to TRBJ1-1; perhaps TRBD1 as D (6 bases). CDR1 and CDR2 from the germline V gene are SGHVS and FQNEAQ. There are 19 residues in the CDR3. The V end lost 7 bases, the J end lost 0 bases, and 27 bases lay between the germline ends. CDR3 sequence (DNA): TGTGCCAGCACCCCCTACCGTATACAGGGTTCTGGGTTGAACACTGAAGCTTTCTTT. Translated: CASTPYRIQGSGLNTEAFF.

The V gene is TRBV7-6, the J gene TRBJ1-5; D is undetermined. This CDR3 region has 14 residues. The V end lost 1 base, the J end lost 5 bases, and 9 bases lay between the germline ends. Germline loops: CDR1 SGHVS, CDR2 FNYEAQ. The CDR3 is CASSLGRSHQPQHF. CDR3 coding DNA: TGTGCCAGCAGCTTAGGCAGGAGCCATCAGCCCCAGCATTTT.

The gene calls are TRBV28 and TRBJ1-5; D gene unclear. The CDR3 is 14 residues long. Per germline, CDR1 MDHEN and CDR2 SYDVKM. V dropped 10 bases and J dropped 0 bases, with 13 bases sitting between them. This chain's CDR3 is CATPTVHSNQPQHF. The CDR3 bases are TGTGCCACTCCCACGGTTCATAGCAATCAGCCCCAGCATTTT.

The chain is built from TRBV30 and TRBJ1-4; no clear D. The CDR3 consists of 14 residues. CDR1 is GTSNPN, CDR2 SVGIG, per germline (reference sequence). Trimming stripped 0 bases from V and 7 bases from J, with 12 bases between. This chain's CDR3 is CAWSVPPGPEKLFF. CDR3 DNA sequence: TGTGCCTGGAGTGTACCTCCGGGTCCTGAAAAACTGTTTTTT.

This chain joins TRBV5-1 and TRBJ1-4; 9 positions match TRBD1. Germline V gives CDR1 SGHRS, CDR2 YFSETQ. The CDR3 runs to 15 residues. V lost 4 bases, J lost 2 bases, and 3 bases stayed unmatched. The CDR3 spells CASSRDRVTNEKLFF. The CDR3 nucleotides read TGCGCCAGCAGCCGGGACAGGGTTACTAATGAAAAACTGTTTTTT. The variable domain in full, with the rest retrieved from reference TRBV5-1 and TRBJ1-4, is KAGVTQTPRYLIKTRGQQVTLSCSPISGHRSVSWYQQTPGQGLQFLFEYFSETQRNKGNFPGRFSGRQFSNSRSEMNVSTLELGDSALYLCASSRDRVTNEKLFFGSGTQLSVL.

The chain employs TRBV6-1 and TRBJ1-1; the D gene is possibly TRBD1 (5 bases). Per the germline V gene, CDR1 is MNHNS and CDR2 is SASEGT. The germline V and J ends were trimmed by 7 bases and 5 bases, with 17 bases remaining between them. The CDR3 length is 14 residues. As DNA, the CDR3 is TGTGCCAGCACTGGTTGGGGGTTCGGGACTGAAGCTTTCTTT. As protein: CASTGWGFGTEAFF.

The chain combines TRBV5-8 with TRBJ1-2; no definite D call. Trimming removed 0 bases at V and 8 bases at J, with 11 bases between. The CDR3 extends over 13 amino acids. Germline assignment: CDR1 SGHTS and CDR2 YDEGEE. The CDR3 sequence: CASSLGLDGGYTF. CDR3 nucleotide sequence: TGTGCCAGCAGCTTGGGCCTGGATGGCGGCTACACCTTC.

The rearrangement links TRBV10-3 to TRBJ1-5; D is possibly TRBD1 (6 bases). Trimming cost V 2 bases and J 2 bases, with 10 bases left between them. This CDR3 has 15 residues. From germline, CDR1 is ENHRY and CDR2 SYGVKD. The DNA of the CDR3 is TGTGCCATCAGTGAGGACAGGTCGGGCAATCAGCCCCAGCATTTT. This codes for CAISEDRSGNQPQHF.

V usage is TRBV2 and J usage is TRBJ1-3, with TRBD1 identical over 9 bases. Per germline, CDR1 SNHLY and CDR2 FYNNEI. The CDR3 length is 14 residues. V was clipped by 8 bases and J by 7 bases; unmatched bases: 9. In DNA form, the CDR3 reads TGTGCCAGCGGATTACAGGGGGCACGGAACACCATATATTTT. Translated: CASGLQGARNTIYF.

This chain joins TRBV6-5 and TRBJ1-2, with D tentatively TRBD1 (5 bases). Trimming pared 0 bases from V and 7 bases from J, leaving 9 bases between. This CDR3 comprises 13 residues. In germline, CDR1 is MNHEY, CDR2 SVGAGI. CDR3 loop: CASSYSSRAGYTF. For the CDR3, the DNA is TGTGCCAGCAGTTACTCGAGCAGGGCTGGCTACACCTTC.

The chain has TRBV19 and TRBJ2-5, with 7 positions matching TRBD1. Germline V lookup: CDR1 LNHDA, CDR2 SQIVND (reference sequence). J lost 0 bases, V lost 5 bases, and 0 bases had no gene match. This CDR3 has 13 residues. The CDR3 nucleotides are TGTGCCAGTAGTGGGACAGACCAAGAGACCCAGTACTTC. Protein product: CASSGTDQETQYF.

This clone was counted a single time. The CDR3 DNA is TGTGCCAGCACTCGGACAGCAGCCACCTACAATGAGCAGTTCTTC. Its translation: CASTRTAATYNEQFF. V is TRBV28 and J is TRBJ2-1; possibly TRBD1 for D (6 bases). The CDR3 extends over 15 amino acids. V lost 7 bases and J 2 bases, leaving 15 bases between the germline ends. The germline gives CDR1 MDHEN, CDR2 SYDVKM. The variable domain in full, completed from reference TRBV28 and TRBJ2-1, reads DVKVTQSSRYLVKRTGEKVFLECVQDMDHENMFWYRQDPGLGLRLIYFSYDVKMKEKGDIPEGYSVSREKKERFSLILESASTNQTSMYLCASTRTAATYNEQFFGPGTRLTVL.

This chain joins TRBV5-1 and TRBJ1-6; unclear D gene. Germline V gives CDR1 SGHRS, CDR2 YFSETQ. V lost 2 bases and J 7 bases, leaving 13 bases between the germline ends. This CDR3 contains 15 residues. CDR3: CASSLAGMGNSPLHF. Here the CDR3 DNA reads TGCGCCAGCAGCTTAGCTGGCATGGGGAATTCACCCCTCCACTTT. Together with reference TRBV5-1 and TRBJ1-6, the CDR3 gives the full variable domain: KAGVTQTPRYLIKTRGQQVTLSCSPISGHRSVSWYQQTPGQGLQFLFEYFSETQRNKGNFPGRFSGRQFSNSRSEMNVSTLELGDSALYLCASSLAGMGNSPLHFGNGTRLTVT.

CDR3 coding DNA: TGTGCCAGCTCACCAGACAGGGCCCTTGGTCTCGGAAACACCATATATTTT. Amino acids: CASSPDRALGLGNTIYF. The gene calls are TRBV18 and TRBJ1-3, with 7 bases lining up with TRBD1. From germline, CDR1 is KGHSH and CDR2 LQKENI. The CDR3 consists of 17 residues. V lost 2 bases to trimming and J lost 4 bases; unmatched junction nucleotides: 11.